This TCR beta chain appears in the sequencing data of a study of T cell repertoires in cytomegalovirus infection. TCRdb processed the reads anew with MiXCR; each CDR3 protein has one entry. The data hold roughly 640,000 distinct CDR3 sequences, with 24% observed a single time. There are 15 residues in the CDR3. Trimming stripped 4 bases from V and 2 bases from J, with 12 bases between. The germline CDR1 and CDR2 sequences are MNHEY and SVGEGT. The chain uses TRBV6-2 or TRBV6-3 and TRBJ2-1, with D possibly being TRBD1 or TRBD2 (5 bases each). Sequencing input: CD8+ T cells from PBMCs. The sequence came from a human donor in good health (CMV status not recorded). Some clones in this sample may be carry-over from other donors' samples. The CDR3 sequence is CASSWGTAPYNEQFF. Here the CDR3 DNA reads TGTGCCAGCAGTTGGGGGACCGCCCCCTACAATGAGCAGTTCTTC.